Sequencing of this T cell receptor beta chain was carried out in a study of OX40 agonist ivuxolimab in advanced cancers. General study findings and limits: Researchers report that CD8+ T cells had, on average, more expanded clones than CD4+.

In germline, CDR1 is SNHLY, CDR2 FYNNEI. V trimming: 6 bases; J trimming: 2 bases; junction bases outside the gene matches: 4. CDR3 length: 13 amino acids. This table comes from immunoSEQ multiplex PCR, and its TCRdb copy is limited to in-frame clones, with some not included. In the table there are about 53,000 clones, about four fifths of which are singletons. On this clone: Its specificity is unknown.

The receptor was isolated from an adult with an advanced solid tumor such as melanoma, head and neck, liver or kidney cancer. The rearrangement links TRBV2 to TRBJ2-7, with 7 bases that match TRBD1. The sequences come from CD4+ or CD8+ T cells sorted from blood, collected in a trial of the OX40 agonist ivuxolimab. The CDR3 DNA sequence: TGTGCCAGCAGCGGGGACAGAACCTACGAGCAGTACTTC. Translating gives CASSGDRTYEQYF.